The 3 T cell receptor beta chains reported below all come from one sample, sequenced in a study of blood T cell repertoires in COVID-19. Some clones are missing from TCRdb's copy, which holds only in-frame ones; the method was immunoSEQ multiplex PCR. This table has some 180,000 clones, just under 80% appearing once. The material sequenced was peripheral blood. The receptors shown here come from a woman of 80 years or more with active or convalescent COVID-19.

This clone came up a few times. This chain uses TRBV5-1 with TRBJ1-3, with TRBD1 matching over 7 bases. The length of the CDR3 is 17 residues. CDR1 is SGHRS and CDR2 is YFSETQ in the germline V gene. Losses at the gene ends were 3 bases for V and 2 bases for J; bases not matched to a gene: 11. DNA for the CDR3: TGCGCCAGCAGCTCTCAGGGGACAGAACTTACTGGAAACACCATATATTTT. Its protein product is CASSSQGTELTGNTIYF.

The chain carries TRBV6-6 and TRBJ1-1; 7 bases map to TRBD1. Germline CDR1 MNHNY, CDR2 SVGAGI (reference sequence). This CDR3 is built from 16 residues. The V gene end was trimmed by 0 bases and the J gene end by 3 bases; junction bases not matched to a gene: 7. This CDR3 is CASSYSRGPVDTEAFF. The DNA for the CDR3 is TGTGCCAGCAGTTACTCGAGGGGGCCGGTGGACACTGAAGCTTTCTTT.

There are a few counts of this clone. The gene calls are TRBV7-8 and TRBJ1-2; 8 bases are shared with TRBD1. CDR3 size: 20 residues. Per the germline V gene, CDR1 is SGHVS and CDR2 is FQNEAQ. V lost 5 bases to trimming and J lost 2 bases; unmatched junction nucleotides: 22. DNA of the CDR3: TGTGCCAGCAGCCGAACTCGCCCCAGGACAGGGCAGCCAACCAACTATGGCTACACCTTC. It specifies CASSRTRPRTGQPTNYGYTF.